Presented here are 5 T cell receptor beta chains from one specimen sequenced in a study of CD8 T cells in ankylosing spondylitis. Findings and limits, study-wide: About 8 highly homologous variants made up a TCR beta motif, and this motif appeared characteristic of ankylosing spondylitis blood.

TCRdb redid the calling of the 5' RACE reads with MiXCR, one entry per CDR3 protein. This table holds a few hundred thousand distinct CDR3 sequences, about 22% found once. No antigens are known for them. Sequencing input: blood, either unsorted or a sorted T cell fraction (not recorded which). The receptor set was obtained from a male donor with ankylosing spondylitis.

This clonotype was detected many times. The CDR3 nucleotides are TGTGCCAGCAGCTTCGGGGGAGCCGGGGAGCTGTTTTTT. Amino acid sequence: CASSFGGAGELFF. The chain employs TRBV5-6 and TRBJ2-2, with D maybe TRBD2 (6 bases). V lost 2 bases, J lost 6 bases, and 8 bases lay in between. This CDR3 is built from 13 residues. Germline values: CDR1 SGHDT, CDR2 YYEEEE.

The chain joins TRBV3-1 to TRBJ2-1; the D gene is possibly TRBD1 (8 bases). The CDR3 spans 15 residues. The germline CDR1 and CDR2 sequences are LGHDT and YNNKEL (reference sequence). The germline V and J ends were trimmed by 4 bases and 7 bases, with 17 bases remaining between them. CDR3 bases: TGTGCCAGCAGCCCGAGACAGGGGCGGGGGAATGAGCAGTTCTTC. This encodes CASSPRQGRGNEQFF.

This clonotype was found a few times. The CDR3 coding sequence is TGTGCCAGCAGCCTGGGGCCCGGGGTCAATGAGCAGTTCTTC. This translates into CASSLGPGVNEQFF. The V gene is TRBV2, the J gene TRBJ2-1; D may match TRBD1 or TRBD2 (5 bases each). The germline V and J ends were trimmed by 6 bases and 6 bases, with 15 bases remaining between them. Germline V gene data show CDR1 as SNHLY and CDR2 as FYNNEI. The CDR3 spans 14 residues.

This chain connects TRBV11-2 to TRBJ2-7; 10 nucleotides match TRBD2. The length of the CDR3 is 14 residues. The J segment lost 6 bases and the V segment lost 5 bases, leaving 7 bases of the junction unmatched. Germline V gene sequence: CDR1 SGHAT, CDR2 FQNNGV. In DNA form, the CDR3 reads TGTGCCAGCAGCCGATGGACTAGCGGTACCGAGCAGTACTTC. It encodes CASSRWTSGTEQYF.

The gene calls are TRBV20-1 and TRBJ2-3; unclear D gene. Germline lookup yields CDR1 DFQATT and CDR2 SNEGSKA (reference sequence). Trimming removed 6 bases from V and 0 bases from J, with 13 bases in between. The CDR3 loop spans 14 amino acids. In DNA form, the CDR3 reads TGCAGTGCCCTGACTGATACTAGCACAGATACGCAGTATTTT. Protein: CSALTDTSTDTQYF.